A selection of T cell receptor beta chains follows, all from one sample in a study of CD8 T cells in Susac syndrome. TCRdb itself ran the immunoSEQ multiplex PCR reads through MiXCR, one entry per CDR3 protein. The repertoire holds fewer than 300,000 distinct CDR3 sequences, with 70% to 90% as singletons. Sequenced: CD8+ T cells from PBMCs. The receptors shown here come from a human donor with multiple sclerosis. Each CDR3 is given with its conserved first and last residue. The D gene is left open where the match is weak. Size is stated for part of the rows, as once, few or many counts, or as a class when the clone is expanded.

>-|TRBD1|TRBJ1-2|TRBV12-3/TRBV12-4
CASSQTGSSYGYTF
TGTGCCAGCAGTCAGACAGGGAGCTCTTACGGCTACACCTTC
>-|TRBD1|TRBJ2-5|TRBV5-4
CASSDWTGAGRETQYF
TGTGCCAGCAGCGACTGGACAGGGGCGGGTCGAGAGACCCAGTACTTC
>-|-|TRBJ1-1|TRBV5-1
CASSFRGEGGAFF
TGCGCCAGCAGCTTCCGGGGTGAAGGCGGAGCTTTCTTT
>-|TRBD1|TRBJ2-3|TRBV9
CASSARGLATDTQYF
TGTGCCAGCAGCGCAAGGGGGCTAGCCACAGATACGCAGTATTTT
>-|TRBD1|TRBJ1-1|TRBV28
CASRILQGAEAFF
TGTGCCAGCAGGATACTGCAGGGGGCTGAAGCTTTCTTT
>-|-|TRBJ1-2|TRBV7-9
CASSSDRTGYTF
TGTGCCAGCAGCTCCGACAGAACGGGCTACACCTTC
>-|-|TRBJ2-5|TRBV6-1
CASSDTGAYETQYF
TGTGCCAGCAGTGATACGGGGGCGTATGAGACCCAGTACTTC
>-|-|TRBJ2-5|TRBV11-2
CASLGLRERETQYF
TGTGCCAGCCTTGGTCTCCGGGAGAGGGAGACCCAGTACTTC
>-|TRBD2|TRBJ2-1|TRBV6-1
CASSPTPSGSSYNEQFF
TGTGCCAGCAGTCCCACGCCTAGCGGGAGCTCCTACAATGAGCAGTTCTTC
>-|-|TRBJ2-2|TRBV12-3/TRBV12-4
CVTRAAGELFF
TGTGTCACACGGGCCGCCGGGGAGCTGTTTTTT
>-|-|TRBJ2-7|TRBV3-1
CASSQGVGRYEQYF
TGTGCCAGCAGCCAAGGAGTAGGGCGGTACGAGCAGTACTTC
>few|-|TRBJ1-1|TRBV3-1
CASSPFGGGTEAFF
TGTGCCAGCAGCCCGTTTGGAGGGGGGACTGAAGCTTTCTTT
>once|-|TRBJ1-5|TRBV20-1
CSARVQSWYSNQPQHF
TGCAGTGCTAGAGTCCAGTCCTGGTATAGCAATCAGCCCCAGCATTTT
>once|TRBD2|TRBJ2-7|TRBV7-9
CASSKRAGGVDGQYF
TGTGCCAGCAGCAAGAGAGCGGGAGGGGTTGACGGGCAGTACTTC
>-|-|TRBJ1-3|TRBV14
CASSQDRNSFSGNTIYF
TGTGCCAGCAGCCAAGATCGGAACAGCTTCTCTGGAAACACCATATATTTT
>few|TRBD2|TRBJ2-5|TRBV6-5
CASSHRLAGVGETQYF
TGTGCCAGCAGTCACAGACTAGCGGGAGTCGGCGAGACCCAGTACTTC
>-|TRBD1|TRBJ2-2|TRBV6-2/TRBV6-3
CASVSPGTALLTGELFF
TGTGCCAGCGTTTCCCCTGGGACAGCCCTATTGACCGGGGAGCTGTTTTTT
>-|-|TRBJ1-1|TRBV7-9
CASSRGPTGAEAFF
TGTGCCAGCAGCCGCGGACCAACGGGCGCTGAAGCTTTCTTT
>once|TRBD1|TRBJ2-5|TRBV3-1
CASSRYLGTGETQYF
TGTGCCAGCAGCCGTTACCTAGGGACAGGGGAGACCCAGTACTTC
>-|-|TRBJ1-1|TRBV5-1
CASSGDGERFPSNTEAFF
TGCGCCAGCAGCGGAGATGGAGAGCGTTTCCCTTCGAACACTGAAGCTTTCTTT
>-|-|TRBJ1-6|TRBV30
CAWSVLQGDSPLHF
TGTGCCTGGAGTGTACTACAGGGAGATTCACCCCTCCACTTT
>-|TRBD2|TRBJ2-7|TRBV2
CASSNPSGRWYYEQYF
TGTGCCAGCAGTAATCCTAGCGGGAGGTGGTACTACGAGCAGTACTTC
>-|TRBD2|TRBJ2-1|TRBV7-6
CASSPRLAGNNEQFF
TGTGCTAGCAGCCCTCGACTAGCGGGGAACAATGAGCAGTTCTTC
>-|TRBD1|TRBJ1-5|TRBV27
CASSLQGADQPQHF
TGTGCCAGCAGTTTACAGGGGGCCGATCAGCCCCAGCATTTT
>-|TRBD1|TRBJ1-1|TRBV28
CASSDTDRGTEAFF
TGTGCCAGCAGTGATACAGACAGGGGCACTGAAGCTTTCTTT
>-|TRBD1|TRBJ2-3|TRBV9
CASSFSGTGVDTQYF
TGTGCCAGCAGCTTCTCCGGGACAGGAGTAGATACGCAGTATTTT
>-|TRBD1|TRBJ1-2|TRBV6-5
CASGYTGGSWGYTF
TGTGCCAGCGGTTACACAGGGGGCTCCTGGGGCTACACCTTC
>-|-|TRBJ2-1|TRBV4-1
CASSQDVGKYNEQFF
TGCGCCAGCAGCCAAGATGTCGGCAAATACAATGAGCAGTTCTTC
>-|TRBD2|TRBJ2-7|TRBV6-6
CASSYSKRGVGEQYF
TGTGCCAGCAGTTACTCGAAGCGGGGAGTGGGCGAGCAGTACTTC
>few|-|TRBJ2-5|TRBV6-1
CASSPDRRQETQYF
TGTGCCAGCAGTCCAGACAGGCGCCAAGAGACCCAGTACTTC
>-|TRBD2|TRBJ2-5|TRBV20-1
CSASQTSGGETQYF
TGCAGTGCTAGCCAGACTAGCGGGGGAGAGACCCAGTACTTC
>once|-|TRBJ2-1|TRBV5-1
CASSAPDVGTQYNEQFF
TGCGCCAGCAGCGCCCCCGATGTCGGGACGCAATACAATGAGCAGTTCTTC
>-|-|TRBJ2-6|TRBV7-9
CASSFGLYGANVLTF
TGTGCCAGCAGCTTTGGTCTCTATGGGGCCAACGTCCTGACTTTC
>-|TRBD1|TRBJ1-2|TRBV28
CASSPRGPNYGYTF
TGTGCCAGCAGCCCCAGGGGGCCTAACTATGGCTACACCTTC
>-|-|TRBJ1-1|TRBV6-5
CAHWEGFVGTEAFF
TGCGCACATTGGGAGGGGTTCGTTGGCACTGAAGCTTTCTTT
>-|-|TRBJ2-1|TRBV19
CASSLGPDSWDEQFF
TGTGCCAGTAGTCTCGGACCCGACTCATGGGATGAGCAGTTCTTC
>few|-|TRBJ2-7|TRBV25-1
CASSEANEQYF
TGTGCCAGCAGTGAAGCGAACGAGCAGTACTTC
>-|-|TRBJ1-4|TRBV11-2
CASSLDREGTNEKLFF
TGTGCCAGCAGCTTAGACCGAGAAGGGACTAATGAAAAACTGTTTTTT
>-|-|TRBJ2-3|TRBV5-5
CASSLAPVDTQYF
TGTGCCAGCAGCTTGGCCCCAGTCGATACGCAGTATTTT
>-|TRBD2|TRBJ2-1|TRBV5-1
CASSPGTSGRYFYNEQFF
TGCGCCAGCAGCCCGGGGACTAGCGGGAGATATTTCTACAATGAGCAGTTCTTC
>-|-|TRBJ1-2|TRBV29-1
CSVGRVAARGSNTF
TGCAGCGTTGGTCGGGTGGCTGCAAGGGGCAGTAACACCTTC
>-|TRBD2|TRBJ2-3|TRBV4-1
CASSRTGTSVTDTQYF
TGCGCCAGCAGCCGGACCGGGACTAGCGTAACAGATACGCAGTATTTT
>-|-|TRBJ2-3|TRBV27
CASSPSGPRNTDTQYF
TGTGCCAGCAGTCCTTCAGGCCCCCGGAACACAGATACGCAGTATTTT
>-|-|TRBJ2-2|TRBV27
CASTSGGAAGELFF
TGTGCCAGCACCTCTGGGGGAGCTGCCGGGGAGCTGTTTTTT
>-|-|TRBJ2-5|TRBV5-5
CASSPFFKSKETQYF
TGTGCCAGCAGCCCGTTCTTTAAATCAAAAGAGACCCAGTACTTC
>-|TRBD1|TRBJ2-4|TRBV5-1
CASGWTGISLF
TGCGCCAGCGGCTGGACAGGAATATCCCTCTTC
>few|-|TRBJ2-7|TRBV7-9
CASSLRLGGEPYEQYF
TGTGCCAGCAGCCTCCGTCTGGGCGGGGAGCCCTACGAGCAGTACTTC
>-|-|TRBJ1-3|TRBV27
CASYGGLQNTIYF
TGTGCCAGCTATGGGGGGTTGCAAAACACCATATATTTT
>-|-|TRBJ2-7|TRBV10-3
CAITDEGEFPYEQYF
TGTGCCATCACCGACGAAGGGGAATTCCCCTACGAGCAGTACTTC
>-|-|TRBJ2-7|TRBV4-1
CASSPLRGAAYEQYF
TGCGCCAGCAGCCCCCTGCGGGGAGCGGCCTACGAGCAGTACTTC
>-|-|TRBJ2-1|TRBV29-1
CSVVGLSYNEQFF
TGCAGCGTTGTGGGGCTATCCTACAATGAGCAGTTCTTC
>-|-|TRBJ1-3|TRBV10-3
CAISEVQTGNTIYF
TGTGCCATCAGTGAGGTACAGACTGGAAACACCATATATTTT
>-|TRBD1|TRBJ2-2|TRBV6-5
CASSFHRGLSGELFF
TGTGCCAGCAGTTTTCACAGGGGGTTATCCGGGGAGCTGTTTTTT
>-|-|TRBJ2-7|TRBV10-3
CAIRREHEQYF
TGTGCCATCAGGCGGGAACACGAGCAGTACTTC